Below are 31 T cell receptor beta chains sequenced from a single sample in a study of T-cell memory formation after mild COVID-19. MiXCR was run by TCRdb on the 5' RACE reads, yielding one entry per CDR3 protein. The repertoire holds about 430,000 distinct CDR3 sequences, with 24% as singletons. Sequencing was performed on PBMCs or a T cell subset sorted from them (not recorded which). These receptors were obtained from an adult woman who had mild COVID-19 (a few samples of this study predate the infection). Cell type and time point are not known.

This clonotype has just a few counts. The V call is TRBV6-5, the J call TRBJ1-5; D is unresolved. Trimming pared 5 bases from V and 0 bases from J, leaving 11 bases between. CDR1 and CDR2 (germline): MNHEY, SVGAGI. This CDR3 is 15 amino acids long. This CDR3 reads CASSPHGDSNQPQHF. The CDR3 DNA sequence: TGTGCCAGCAGTCCTCATGGGGATAGCAATCAGCCCCAGCATTTT.

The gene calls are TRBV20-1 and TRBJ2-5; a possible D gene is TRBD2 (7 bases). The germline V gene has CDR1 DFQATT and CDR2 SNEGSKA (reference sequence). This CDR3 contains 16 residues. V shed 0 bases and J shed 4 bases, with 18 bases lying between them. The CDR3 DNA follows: TGCAGTGCTAGAGATCGTATGGGGGGGCCCCGAGAGACCCAGTACTTC. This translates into CSARDRMGGPRETQYF.

CDR3 loop: CASSLDRAGAGRSEQYF. The CDR3 DNA reads TGTGCCAGCAGCTTAGATCGGGCGGGGGCAGGGCGGAGCGAGCAGTACTTC. V gene TRBV11-3 combines with J gene TRBJ2-7; the D gene is possibly TRBD2 (7 bases). The CDR3 spans 17 residues. Germline V gene lookup returns CDR1 SGHNT and CDR2 YENEEA. Deletions cut 0 bases from V and 6 bases from J, with 21 bases between.

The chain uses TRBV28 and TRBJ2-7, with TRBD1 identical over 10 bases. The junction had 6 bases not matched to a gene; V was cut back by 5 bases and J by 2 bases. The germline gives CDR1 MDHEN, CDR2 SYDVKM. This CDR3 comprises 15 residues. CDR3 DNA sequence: TGTGCCAGCAGTGGGACAGGGGACTCCCCCTACGAGCAGTACTTC. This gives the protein CASSGTGDSPYEQYF.

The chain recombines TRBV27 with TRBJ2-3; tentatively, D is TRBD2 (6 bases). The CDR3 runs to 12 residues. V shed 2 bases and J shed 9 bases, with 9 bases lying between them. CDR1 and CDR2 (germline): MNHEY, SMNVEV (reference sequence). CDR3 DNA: TGTGCCAGCAGTTTAAGGAGCGGGACGCAGTATTTT. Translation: CASSLRSGTQYF.

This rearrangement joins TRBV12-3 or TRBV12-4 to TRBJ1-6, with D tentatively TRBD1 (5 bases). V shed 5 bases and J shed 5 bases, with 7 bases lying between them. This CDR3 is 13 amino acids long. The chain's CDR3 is CASSARDNSPLHF. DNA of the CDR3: TGTGCCAGCAGTGCCAGGGATAATTCACCCCTCCACTTT.

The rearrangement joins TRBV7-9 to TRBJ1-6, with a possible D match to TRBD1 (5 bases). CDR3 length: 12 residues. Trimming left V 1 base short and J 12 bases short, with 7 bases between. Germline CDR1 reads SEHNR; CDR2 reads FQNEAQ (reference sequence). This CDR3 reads CASSLGDRPLHF. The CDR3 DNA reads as TGTGCCAGCAGCTTAGGGGACCGACCCCTCCACTTT.

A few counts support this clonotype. The CDR3 DNA reads as TGTGCCTGGAGTGTCGACCCGCAACCCCGCACTGAAGCTTTCTTT. Its translation is CAWSVDPQPRTEAFF. The chain joins TRBV30 to TRBJ1-1; the D is unclear. V gave up 0 bases and J gave up 4 bases, with 15 bases separating them. Germline CDR1 is GTSNPN and CDR2 is SVGIG (reference sequence). The CDR3 contains 15 residues. Drawing the rest from reference TRBV30 and TRBJ1-1, the complete variable domain is SQTIHQWPATLVQPVGSPLSLECTVEGTSNPNLYWYRQAAGRGLQLLFYSVGIGQISSEVPQNLSASRPQDRQFILSSKKLLLSDSGFYLCAWSVDPQPRTEAFFGQGTRLTVV.

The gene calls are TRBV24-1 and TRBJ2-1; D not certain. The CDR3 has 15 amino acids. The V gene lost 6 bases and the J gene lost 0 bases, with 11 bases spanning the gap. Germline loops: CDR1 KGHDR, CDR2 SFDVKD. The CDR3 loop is CATSRAESSYNEQFF. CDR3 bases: TGTGCCACCAGTCGTGCGGAAAGCTCCTACAATGAGCAGTTCTTC.

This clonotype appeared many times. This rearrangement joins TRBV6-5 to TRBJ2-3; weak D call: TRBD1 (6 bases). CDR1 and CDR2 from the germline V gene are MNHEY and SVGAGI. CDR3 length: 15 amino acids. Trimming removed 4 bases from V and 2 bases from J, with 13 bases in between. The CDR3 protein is CASSSRNRATDTQYF. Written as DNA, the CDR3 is TGTGCCAGCAGTTCCCGGAACAGGGCCACAGATACGCAGTATTTT.

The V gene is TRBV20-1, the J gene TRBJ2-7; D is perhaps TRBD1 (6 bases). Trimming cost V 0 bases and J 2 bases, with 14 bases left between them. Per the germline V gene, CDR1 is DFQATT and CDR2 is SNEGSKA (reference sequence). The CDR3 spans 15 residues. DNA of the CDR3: TGCAGTGCTAGAGACGCCGGGACACTAACCTACGAGCAGTACTTC. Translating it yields CSARDAGTLTYEQYF.

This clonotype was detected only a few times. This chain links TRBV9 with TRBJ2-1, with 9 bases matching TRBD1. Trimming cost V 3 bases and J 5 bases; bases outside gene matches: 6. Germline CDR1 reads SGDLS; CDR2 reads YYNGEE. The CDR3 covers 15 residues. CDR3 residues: CASSAGQGSNNEQFF. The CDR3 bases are TGTGCCAGCAGCGCTGGACAGGGGAGCAACAATGAGCAGTTCTTC.

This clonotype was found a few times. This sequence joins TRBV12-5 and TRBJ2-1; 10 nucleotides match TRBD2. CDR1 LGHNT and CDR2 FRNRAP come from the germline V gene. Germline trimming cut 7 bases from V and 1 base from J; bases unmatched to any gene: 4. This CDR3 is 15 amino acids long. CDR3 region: CASDRAGGSYNEQFF. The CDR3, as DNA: TGTGCTAGTGACAGAGCGGGAGGGTCCTACAATGAGCAGTTCTTC.

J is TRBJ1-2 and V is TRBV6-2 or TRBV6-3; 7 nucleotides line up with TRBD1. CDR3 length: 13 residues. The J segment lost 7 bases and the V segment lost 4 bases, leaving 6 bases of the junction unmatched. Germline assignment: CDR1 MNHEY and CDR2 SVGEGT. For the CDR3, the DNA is TGTGCCAGCAGTTTTCGACAGGGAGGTGGCTACACCTTC. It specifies CASSFRQGGGYTF.

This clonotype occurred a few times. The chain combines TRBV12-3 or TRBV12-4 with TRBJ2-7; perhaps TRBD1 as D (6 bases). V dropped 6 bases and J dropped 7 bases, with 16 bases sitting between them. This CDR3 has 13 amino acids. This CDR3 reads CASRTTGLGEQYF. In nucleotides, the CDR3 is TGTGCCAGCAGAACTACAGGGCTGGGTGAGCAGTACTTC.

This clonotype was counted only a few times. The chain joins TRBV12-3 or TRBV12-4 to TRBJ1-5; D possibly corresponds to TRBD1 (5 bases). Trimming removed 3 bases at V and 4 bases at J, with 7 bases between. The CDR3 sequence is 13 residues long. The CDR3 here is CASSLTENQPQHF. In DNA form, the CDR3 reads TGTGCCAGCAGTTTGACAGAGAATCAGCCCCAGCATTTT.

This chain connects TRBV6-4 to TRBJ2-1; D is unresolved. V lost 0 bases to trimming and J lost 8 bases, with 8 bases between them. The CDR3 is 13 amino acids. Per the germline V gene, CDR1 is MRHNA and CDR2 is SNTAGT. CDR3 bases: TGTGCCAGCAGTGACTCCAACGGGTATGAGCAGTTCTTC. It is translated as CASSDSNGYEQFF.

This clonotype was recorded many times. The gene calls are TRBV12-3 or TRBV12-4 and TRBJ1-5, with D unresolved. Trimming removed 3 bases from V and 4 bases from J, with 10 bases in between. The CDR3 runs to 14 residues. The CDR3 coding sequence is TGTGCCAGCAGTTTGAACTCTGAGAATCAGCCCCAGCATTTT. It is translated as CASSLNSENQPQHF.

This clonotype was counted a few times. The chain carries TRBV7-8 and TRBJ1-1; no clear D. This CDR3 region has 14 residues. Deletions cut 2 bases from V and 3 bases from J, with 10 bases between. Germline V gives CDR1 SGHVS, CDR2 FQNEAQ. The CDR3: CASSLMGFDTEAFF. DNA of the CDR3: TGTGCCAGCAGCTTAATGGGGTTCGACACTGAAGCTTTCTTT.

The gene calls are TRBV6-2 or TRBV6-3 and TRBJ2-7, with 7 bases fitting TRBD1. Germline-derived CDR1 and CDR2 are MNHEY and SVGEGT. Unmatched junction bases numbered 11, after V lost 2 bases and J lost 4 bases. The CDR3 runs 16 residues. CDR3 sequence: CASSYNAGTAWYEQYF. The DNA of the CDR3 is TGTGCCAGCAGTTACAACGCCGGGACAGCCTGGTACGAGCAGTACTTC.

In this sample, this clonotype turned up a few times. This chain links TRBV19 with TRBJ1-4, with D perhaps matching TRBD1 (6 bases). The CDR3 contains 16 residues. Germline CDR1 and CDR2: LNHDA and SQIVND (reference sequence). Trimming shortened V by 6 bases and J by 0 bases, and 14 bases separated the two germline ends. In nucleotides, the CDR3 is TGTGCCAGTAGGCTGGGACACTTTGCAACTAATGAAAAACTGTTTTTT. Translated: CASRLGHFATNEKLFF.

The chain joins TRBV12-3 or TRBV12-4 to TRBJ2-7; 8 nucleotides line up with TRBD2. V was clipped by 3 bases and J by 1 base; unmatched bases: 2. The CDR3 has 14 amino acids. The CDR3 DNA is TGTGCCAGCAGTTTGGAGCGGGAGTCCTACGAGCAGTACTTC. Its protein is CASSLERESYEQYF.

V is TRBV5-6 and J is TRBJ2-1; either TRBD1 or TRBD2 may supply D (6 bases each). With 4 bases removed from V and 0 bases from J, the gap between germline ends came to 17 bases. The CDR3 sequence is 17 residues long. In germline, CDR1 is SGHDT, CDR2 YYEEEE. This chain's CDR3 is CASSISSGARSYNEQFF. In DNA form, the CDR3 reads TGTGCCAGCAGCATAAGTTCGGGGGCCCGCTCCTACAATGAGCAGTTCTTC.

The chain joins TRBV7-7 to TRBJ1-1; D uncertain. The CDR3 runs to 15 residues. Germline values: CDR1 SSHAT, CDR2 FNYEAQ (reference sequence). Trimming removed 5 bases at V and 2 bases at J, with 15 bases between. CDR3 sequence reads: CASSPFSGPNTEAFF. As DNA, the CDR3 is TGTGCCAGCAGCCCTTTCTCGGGCCCAAACACTGAAGCTTTCTTT.

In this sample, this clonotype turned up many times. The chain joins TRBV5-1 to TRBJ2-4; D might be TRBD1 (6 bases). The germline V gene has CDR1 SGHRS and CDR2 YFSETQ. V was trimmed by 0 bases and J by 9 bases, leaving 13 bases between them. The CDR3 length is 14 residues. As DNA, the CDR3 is TGCGCCAGCAGCTTGGCGACAGGTGGAAGCATTCAGTACTTC. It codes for CASSLATGGSIQYF. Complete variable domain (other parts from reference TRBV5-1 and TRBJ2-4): KAGVTQTPRYLIKTRGQQVTLSCSPISGHRSVSWYQQTPGQGLQFLFEYFSETQRNKGNFPGRFSGRQFSNSRSEMNVSTLELGDSALYLCASSLATGGSIQYFGAGTRLSVL.

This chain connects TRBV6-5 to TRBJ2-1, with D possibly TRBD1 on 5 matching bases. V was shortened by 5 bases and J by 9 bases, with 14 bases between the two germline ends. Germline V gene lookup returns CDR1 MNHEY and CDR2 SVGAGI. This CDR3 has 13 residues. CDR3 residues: CASSPVGPGEQFF. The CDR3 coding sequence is TGTGCCAGCAGTCCTGTGGGGCCCGGTGAGCAGTTCTTC.

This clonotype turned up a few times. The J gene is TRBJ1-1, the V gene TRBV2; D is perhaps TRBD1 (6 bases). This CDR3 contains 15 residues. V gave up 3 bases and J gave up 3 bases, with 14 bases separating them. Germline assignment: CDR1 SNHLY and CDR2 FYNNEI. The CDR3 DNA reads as TGTGCCAGCAGTGACCCTTCAGGGGCCGACACTGAAGCTTTCTTT. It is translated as CASSDPSGADTEAFF.

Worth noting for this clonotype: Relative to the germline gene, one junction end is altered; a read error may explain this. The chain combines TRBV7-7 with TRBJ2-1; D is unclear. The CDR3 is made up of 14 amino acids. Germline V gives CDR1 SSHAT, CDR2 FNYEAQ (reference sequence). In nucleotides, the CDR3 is TGTGCTAGCAGTTCAAGGAGCTCCTACAATGAGCAGTTCTTC. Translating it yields CASSSRSSYNEQFF.

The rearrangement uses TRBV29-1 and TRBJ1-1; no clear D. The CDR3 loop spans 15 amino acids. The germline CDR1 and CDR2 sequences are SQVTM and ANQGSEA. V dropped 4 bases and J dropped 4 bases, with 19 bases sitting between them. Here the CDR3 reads CSVVGIYPRATEAFF. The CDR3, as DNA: TGCAGCGTTGTCGGTATTTACCCCCGGGCCACTGAAGCTTTCTTT.

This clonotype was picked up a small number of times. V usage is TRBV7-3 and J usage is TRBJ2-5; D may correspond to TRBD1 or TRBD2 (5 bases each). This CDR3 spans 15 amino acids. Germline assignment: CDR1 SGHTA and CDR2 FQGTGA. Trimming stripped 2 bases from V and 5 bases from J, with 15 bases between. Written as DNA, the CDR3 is TGTGCCAGCAGCTTAGGGGGTGGCCCCGGGGAGACCCAGTACTTC. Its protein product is CASSLGGGPGETQYF. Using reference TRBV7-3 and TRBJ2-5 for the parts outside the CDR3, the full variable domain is GAGVSQTPSNKVTEKGKYVELRCDPISGHTALYWYRQSLGQGPEFLIYFQGTGAADDSGLPNDRFFAVRPEGSVSTLKIQRTERGDSAVYLCASSLGGGPGETQYFGPGTRLLVL.

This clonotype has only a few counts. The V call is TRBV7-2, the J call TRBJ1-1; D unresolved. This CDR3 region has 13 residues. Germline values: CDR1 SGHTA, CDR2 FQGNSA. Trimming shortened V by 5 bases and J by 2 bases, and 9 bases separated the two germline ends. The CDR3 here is CASSTDANTEAFF. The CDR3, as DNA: TGTGCCAGCAGCACGGACGCAAACACTGAAGCTTTCTTT.